What follows are 29 T cell receptor beta chains derived from one specimen sequenced in a study of cytomegalovirus exposure and HLA in healthy donors. The PCR employed 60 Vbeta primers together with 13 Jbeta primers. Using immunoSEQ multiplex PCR, the repertoire was profiled, and TCRdb retains in-frame clones only, with some absent. The sample has approximately 110,000 clones; roughly four fifths are singletons. The sequencing input was PBMCs. Source of these receptors: a woman under 30 in good health and CMV-seronegative.

The CDR3 loop reads CASGQGYLNTEAFF. The CDR3 DNA is TGTGCCAGCGGTCAGGGCTATCTGAACACTGAAGCTTTCTTT. The V gene is TRBV6-6, the J gene TRBJ1-1, with D tentatively TRBD1 (5 bases). This CDR3 comprises 14 residues. The V and J ends lost 8 bases and 0 bases respectively, with 13 bases between them. The germline CDR1 and CDR2 sequences are MNHNY and SVGAGI (reference sequence).

This chain connects TRBV30 to TRBJ1-5, with D maybe TRBD1 (6 bases). The CDR3 sequence is 14 residues long. Germline CDR1 GTSNPN, CDR2 SVGIG (reference sequence). Trimming shortened V by 0 bases and J by 7 bases, and 13 bases separated the two germline ends. This chain's CDR3 is CAWSVGRGGQPQHF. The DNA of the CDR3 is TGTGCCTGGAGTGTGGGCAGGGGCGGGCAGCCCCAGCATTTT. The full variable domain, with the rest looked up from reference TRBV30 and TRBJ1-5, is SQTIHQWPATLVQPVGSPLSLECTVEGTSNPNLYWYRQAAGRGLQLLFYSVGIGQISSEVPQNLSASRPQDRQFILSSKKLLLSDSGFYLCAWSVGRGGQPQHFGDGTRLSIL.

The chain couples TRBV4-2 to TRBJ1-1, with 7 bases that match TRBD1. Germline CDR1 reads LGHNA; CDR2 reads YNFKEQ. There are 17 residues in the CDR3. V shed 3 bases, J shed 0 bases, and the junction held 10 bases outside the gene matches. The DNA of the CDR3 is TGTGCCAGCAGCCAGGCGTCGGGACAGAGTATGAACACTGAAGCTTTCTTT. This sequence encodes CASSQASGQSMNTEAFF.

V and J are TRBV28 and TRBJ1-3; D remains ambiguous. The CDR3 sequence is 15 residues long. The germline V and J ends were trimmed by 5 bases and 2 bases, with 13 bases remaining between them. Per germline, CDR1 MDHEN and CDR2 SYDVKM. Here the CDR3 reads CASSPPGSAGNTIYF. Written as DNA, the CDR3 is TGTGCCAGCAGTCCCCCGGGGAGTGCTGGAAACACCATATATTTT.

The J gene is TRBJ1-3, the V gene TRBV4-3, with a weak D call TRBD1 (5 bases). Deletions cut 0 bases from V and 0 bases from J, with 9 bases between. CDR3 length: 16 residues. Germline V gene lookup returns CDR1 LGHNA and CDR2 YSLEER. The CDR3 here is CASSQDRQTSGNTIYF. The CDR3 DNA reads TGCGCCAGCAGCCAAGATCGACAGACCTCTGGAAACACCATATATTTT.

The chain joins TRBV9 to TRBJ2-5; D may be TRBD2 (6 bases). Germline assignment: CDR1 SGDLS and CDR2 YYNGEE. The CDR3 consists of 14 residues. The V gene lost 2 bases and the J gene lost 7 bases, with 15 bases spanning the gap. The CDR3 DNA reads as TGTGCCAGCAGCGTTAATCTCGGGGGAGGGACCCAGTACTTC. Protein product: CASSVNLGGGTQYF.

This clone was counted a few times. CDR3 bases: TGTGCCAGTAAGACGGGGGGATACTCTGGAAACACCATATATTTT. It codes for CASKTGGYSGNTIYF. The V call is TRBV2, the J call TRBJ1-3, with D maybe TRBD1 (5 bases). This CDR3 is built from 15 residues. The germline V and J ends were trimmed by 9 bases and 0 bases, with 15 bases remaining between them. Germline V gene sequence: CDR1 SNHLY, CDR2 FYNNEI.

This chain uses TRBV2 with TRBJ1-5, with 11 bases matching TRBD1. Germline V gene data show CDR1 as SNHLY and CDR2 as FYNNEI. V shed 7 bases, J shed 4 bases, and the junction held 6 bases outside the gene matches. This CDR3 region has 15 residues. DNA for the CDR3: TGTGCCAGCACCGGGACAGGGGGTACTAATCAGCCCCAGCATTTT. This sequence encodes CASTGTGGTNQPQHF.

The rearrangement links TRBV27 to TRBJ2-2; TRBD2 matches at 8 bases. CDR3 length equals 15 residues. Germline CDR1 and CDR2: MNHEY and SMNVEV (reference sequence). The V segment lost 6 bases and the J segment 5 bases; nucleotides outside the gene matches: 8. The CDR3 here is CASSSGLAATGELFF. CDR3 nucleotide sequence: TGTGCCAGCAGCTCCGGACTAGCTGCGACCGGGGAGCTGTTTTTT.

This clone has only one observation. The chain uses TRBV28 and TRBJ2-7; 12 bases line up with TRBD2. The CDR3 contains 14 residues. Per the germline V gene, CDR1 is MDHEN and CDR2 is SYDVKM. V was clipped by 6 bases and J by 4 bases; unmatched bases: 4. Here the CDR3 DNA reads TGTGCCAGCAGGCTAGCGGGAGGGCTGTACGAGCAGTACTTC. Translating gives CASRLAGGLYEQYF. Combining the CDR3 with reference TRBV28 and TRBJ2-7 gives the whole variable domain DVKVTQSSRYLVKRTGEKVFLECVQDMDHENMFWYRQDPGLGLRLIYFSYDVKMKEKGDIPEGYSVSREKKERFSLILESASTNQTSMYLCASRLAGGLYEQYFGPGTRLTVT.

The gene calls are TRBV29-1 and TRBJ2-3; 10 bases map to TRBD1. The junction had 3 bases not matched to a gene; V was cut back by 5 bases and J by 1 base. The CDR3 length is 14 residues. The V gene's germline CDR1 is SQVTM and CDR2 ANQGSEA. CDR3 region: CSVRDRGRTDTQYF. For the CDR3, the DNA is TGCAGCGTTCGTGACAGGGGGCGCACAGATACGCAGTATTTT.

The chain recombines TRBV6-1 with TRBJ1-4; D may be TRBD1 (5 bases). V was trimmed by 7 bases and J by 0 bases, leaving 9 bases between them. Looked up from germline, CDR1 is MNHNS and CDR2 is SASEGT. CDR3 length equals 14 residues. The CDR3 reads CASKATATNEKLFF. CDR3 sequence (DNA): TGTGCCAGCAAGGCGACAGCAACTAATGAAAAACTGTTTTTT.

This clone was detected once. V gene TRBV11-3 combines with J gene TRBJ1-4; 9 nucleotides line up with TRBD1. Trimming cost V 5 bases and J 8 bases; bases outside gene matches: 9. Per germline, CDR1 SGHNT and CDR2 YENEEA. The CDR3 length is 15 residues. CDR3 sequence reads: CASSPGTGTDEKLFF. The CDR3 bases are TGTGCCAGCAGCCCAGGGACAGGGACGGACGAAAAACTGTTTTTT. Full variable domain (missing parts from reference TRBV11-3 and TRBJ1-4): EAGVVQSPRYKIIEKKQPVAFWCNPISGHNTLYWYLQNLGQGPELLIRYENEEAVDDSQLPKDRFSAERLKGVDSTLKIQPAELGDSAVYLCASSPGTGTDEKLFFGSGTQLSVL.

CDR3 in DNA: TGTGCCAGCAGTTCTAGGACAGGGCCTCCTCGGGAGCAGTACTTC. It encodes CASSSRTGPPREQYF. The chain carries TRBV27 and TRBJ2-7; the match to TRBD1 covers 8 bases. Germline trimming cut 4 bases from V and 7 bases from J; bases unmatched to any gene: 12. Germline CDR1 reads MNHEY; CDR2 reads SMNVEV (reference sequence). This CDR3 spans 15 amino acids.

The rearrangement links TRBV15 to TRBJ1-6; the D gene is possibly TRBD1 (6 bases). The germline V and J ends were trimmed by 5 bases and 3 bases, with 11 bases remaining between them. The CDR3 runs to 15 residues. CDR1 is LNHNV and CDR2 is YYDKDF in the germline V gene (reference sequence). CDR3 region: CATSGRDNYNSPLHF. The CDR3 coding sequence is TGTGCCACCAGCGGCCGGGACAACTATAATTCACCCCTCCACTTT.

This clone has only one observation. The chain combines TRBV11-3 with TRBJ1-2; D gene ambiguous. The germline V gene has CDR1 SGHNT and CDR2 YENEEA. Between the trimmed V and J ends, which lost 5 bases and 2 bases, there was a span of 6 bases. This CDR3 is built from 12 residues. In DNA form, the CDR3 reads TGTGCCAGCAGCCCGGGGAACTATGGCTACACCTTC. As protein: CASSPGNYGYTF. Variable domain in full (rest from reference TRBV11-3 and TRBJ1-2): EAGVVQSPRYKIIEKKQPVAFWCNPISGHNTLYWYLQNLGQGPELLIRYENEEAVDDSQLPKDRFSAERLKGVDSTLKIQPAELGDSAVYLCASSPGNYGYTFGSGTRLTVV.

This clone has only a few counts. The chain links TRBV15 to TRBJ1-6; D gene unclear. There are 14 residues in the CDR3. With 5 bases removed from V and 7 bases from J, the gap between germline ends came to 12 bases. Germline assignment: CDR1 LNHNV and CDR2 YYDKDF (reference sequence). The CDR3 DNA is TGTGCCACCAGCCCCCGTGAGGTGAATTCACCCCTCCACTTT. It codes for CATSPREVNSPLHF.

This clone was counted a few times. The J gene is TRBJ1-6, the V gene TRBV6-5, with no clear D. Trimming removed 2 bases at V and 5 bases at J, with 7 bases between. The germline gives CDR1 MNHEY, CDR2 SVGAGI. The CDR3 is 14 residues long. In nucleotides, the CDR3 is TGTGCCAGCAGTTACGGTCAGGATAATTCACCCCTCCACTTT. Protein: CASSYGQDNSPLHF.

In DNA form, the CDR3 reads TGTGCCAGTCAAGGGCGGGGGCAAGGCTATGGCTACACCTTC. Translated, it gives CASQGRGQGYGYTF. The V gene is TRBV27, the J gene TRBJ1-2; D is possibly TRBD1 (6 bases). V shed 9 bases and J shed 4 bases, with 18 bases lying between them. The CDR3 extends over 14 amino acids. Germline V gives CDR1 MNHEY, CDR2 SMNVEV (reference sequence).

The gene calls are TRBV11-2 and TRBJ1-1, with a possible D match to TRBD1 (6 bases). The germline gives CDR1 SGHAT, CDR2 FQNNGV. The CDR3 spans 13 residues. Trimming left V 3 bases short and J 5 bases short, with 10 bases between. CDR3 DNA sequence: TGTGCCAGCAGCTTCGGGACAACGACTGAAGCTTTCTTT. It codes for CASSFGTTTEAFF.

The CDR3 loop is CASSSHRGSVRAYEQYF. In DNA, the CDR3 is TGTGCCAGCAGCTCGCACCGAGGCTCAGTAAGAGCCTACGAGCAGTACTTC. This chain uses TRBV5-6 with TRBJ2-7, with D unclear. V gave up 3 bases and J gave up 2 bases, with 21 bases separating them. Germline CDR1 SGHDT, CDR2 YYEEEE. This CDR3 comprises 17 residues.

The genes are TRBV6-1 and TRBJ1-3; 8 bases match TRBD1. The CDR3 contains 14 residues. The V and J ends lost 3 bases and 6 bases, in that order; junction bases with no gene match: 4. Germline V lookup: CDR1 MNHNS, CDR2 SASEGT. Here the CDR3 reads CASSDARGLNTIYF. Here the CDR3 DNA reads TGTGCCAGCAGTGACGCCAGGGGGCTAAACACCATATATTTT.

This clone was seen only a few times. The J gene is TRBJ1-5, the V gene TRBV19, with D hard to call. The CDR3 contains 16 residues. Trimming took 3 bases from V and 2 from J, leaving 14 bases between them. Germline V lookup: CDR1 LNHDA, CDR2 SQIVND (reference sequence). CDR3 residues: CASSIMSDLGNQPQHF. Written as DNA, the CDR3 is TGTGCCAGTAGTATCATGAGCGATCTTGGCAATCAGCCCCAGCATTTT.

The rearrangement uses TRBV28 and TRBJ1-2; the D is unclear. Trimming stripped 6 bases from V and 4 bases from J, with 9 bases between. Germline V lookup: CDR1 MDHEN, CDR2 SYDVKM. The CDR3 totals 12 residues. The CDR3 DNA sequence: TGTGCCAGCAGACGGAGCCCCTATGGCTACACCTTC. The encoded protein is CASRRSPYGYTF.

This clone was seen a handful of times. The chain carries TRBV11-3 and TRBJ2-3, with D perhaps TRBD2 (7 bases). V was trimmed by 6 bases and J by 4 bases, leaving 14 bases between them. The germline gives CDR1 SGHNT, CDR2 YENEEA. This CDR3 is 14 amino acids long. The CDR3 bases are TGTGCCAGCAGTAAGGGGGGGCGATCAGATACGCAGTATTTT. Translated: CASSKGGRSDTQYF.

This clone has only a few counts. The gene calls are TRBV2 and TRBJ2-5; 12 bases line up with TRBD2. Trimming removed 6 bases from V and 5 bases from J; junction bases left unmatched: 10. The length of the CDR3 is 16 residues. Germline V gene lookup returns CDR1 SNHLY and CDR2 FYNNEI. The CDR3, as DNA: TGTGCCAGCAGCGGACTAGCGGGACCTAACGCGGAGACCCAGTACTTC. This codes for CASSGLAGPNAETQYF.

At least ten counts were recorded for this clone. The J gene is TRBJ1-2, the V gene TRBV4-1; TRBD1 aligns across 9 bases. The V gene end was trimmed by 0 bases and the J gene end by 7 bases; junction bases not matched to a gene: 9. Germline assignment: CDR1 MGHRA and CDR2 YSYEKL. The CDR3 is made up of 16 amino acids. The CDR3 loop reads CASSQESRTGVVGYTF. CDR3 nucleotides: TGCGCCAGCAGCCAAGAAAGTAGGACAGGGGTGGTTGGCTACACCTTC.

The sample holds a few counts of this clone. This chain joins TRBV6-1 and TRBJ2-1, with 14 bases identical to TRBD2. The trim removed 6 bases at V and 10 bases at J, leaving 8 bases unmatched. Germline assignment: CDR1 MNHNS and CDR2 SASEGT. The CDR3 is 15 residues long. The CDR3 is CASRLLGLAGGEQFF. CDR3 nucleotides: TGTGCCAGCAGGCTTCTTGGACTAGCGGGAGGCGAGCAGTTCTTC.

This chain connects TRBV28 to TRBJ1-2; TRBD1 is a possible D gene (5 bases). Trimming left V 6 bases short and J 7 bases short, with 12 bases between. The CDR3 is 12 amino acids. Germline V gene sequence: CDR1 MDHEN, CDR2 SYDVKM. CDR3 sequence (DNA): TGTGCCAGCAGATACAGGCCTCTTGGCTACACCTTC. This translates into CASRYRPLGYTF.